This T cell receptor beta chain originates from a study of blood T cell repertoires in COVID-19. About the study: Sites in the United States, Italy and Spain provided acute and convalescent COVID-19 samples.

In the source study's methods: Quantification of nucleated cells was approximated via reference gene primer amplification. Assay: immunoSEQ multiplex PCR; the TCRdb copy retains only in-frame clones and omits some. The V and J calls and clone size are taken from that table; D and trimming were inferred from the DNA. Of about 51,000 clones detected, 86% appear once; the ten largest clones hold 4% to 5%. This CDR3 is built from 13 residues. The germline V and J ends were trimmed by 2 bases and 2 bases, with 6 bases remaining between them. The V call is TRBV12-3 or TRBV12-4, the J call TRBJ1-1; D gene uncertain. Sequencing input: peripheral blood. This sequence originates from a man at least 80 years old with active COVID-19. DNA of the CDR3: TGTGCCAGCAGTTTACGGGAAAACACTGAAGCTTTCTTT. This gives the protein CASSLRENTEAFF.